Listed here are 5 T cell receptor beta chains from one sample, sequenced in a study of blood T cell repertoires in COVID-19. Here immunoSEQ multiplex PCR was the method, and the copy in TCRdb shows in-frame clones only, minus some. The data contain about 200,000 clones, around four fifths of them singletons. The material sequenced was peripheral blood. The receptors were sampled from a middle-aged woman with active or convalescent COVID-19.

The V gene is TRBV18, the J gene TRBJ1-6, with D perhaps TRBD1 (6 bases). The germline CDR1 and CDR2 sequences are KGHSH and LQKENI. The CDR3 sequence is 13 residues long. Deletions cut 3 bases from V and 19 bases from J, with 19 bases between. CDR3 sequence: CASSPDYRALVHF. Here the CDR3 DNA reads TGTGCCAGCTCACCCGACTACAGGGCTTTAGTTCACTTT.

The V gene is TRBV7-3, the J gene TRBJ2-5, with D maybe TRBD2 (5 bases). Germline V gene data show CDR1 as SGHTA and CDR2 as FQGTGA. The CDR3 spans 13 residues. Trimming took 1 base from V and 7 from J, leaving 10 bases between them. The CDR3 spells CASSLMGDGTQYF. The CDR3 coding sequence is TGTGCCAGCAGCTTAATGGGAGATGGGACCCAGTACTTC.

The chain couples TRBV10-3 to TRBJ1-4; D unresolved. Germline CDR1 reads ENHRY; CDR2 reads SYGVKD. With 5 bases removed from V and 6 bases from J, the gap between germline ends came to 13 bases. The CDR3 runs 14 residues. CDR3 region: CAISPRAEDEKLFF. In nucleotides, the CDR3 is TGTGCCATCAGTCCACGGGCGGAGGATGAAAAACTGTTTTTT.

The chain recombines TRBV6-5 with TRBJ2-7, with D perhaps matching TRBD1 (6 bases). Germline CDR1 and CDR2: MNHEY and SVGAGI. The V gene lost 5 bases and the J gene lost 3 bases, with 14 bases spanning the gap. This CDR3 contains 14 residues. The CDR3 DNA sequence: TGTGCCAGCAGTACTGGACAGTCGTACTACGAGCAGTACTTC. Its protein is CASSTGQSYYEQYF.

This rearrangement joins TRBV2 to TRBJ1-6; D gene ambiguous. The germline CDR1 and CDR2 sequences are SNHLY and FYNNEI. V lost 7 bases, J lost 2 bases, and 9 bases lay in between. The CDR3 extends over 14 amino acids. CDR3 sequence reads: CASKPGPYNSPLHF. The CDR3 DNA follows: TGTGCCAGCAAGCCCGGTCCCTATAATTCACCCCTCCACTTT.